A selection of T cell receptor beta chains follows, all from one sample in a study of metastatic and nonmetastatic thyroid tumors. TCRdb re-called the PCR reads through MiXCR. The data contain 13,000 to 15,000 clones, over 25% of them singletons. The sample taken for sequencing was tumor tissue. The receptors shown here come from a male donor with papillary thyroid cancer or a benign thyroid nodule (not recorded which). Some clones in this sample may be carry-over from other donors' samples. The CDR3 runs from the conserved cysteine through the conserved F or W.

V gene	CDR3 length	J gene	CDR3 protein
TRBV5-4	16	TRBJ1-1	CASSFDLRGAHTEAFF
TRBV20-1	15	TRBJ2-7	CSAPNLGSNADEQYF
TRBV28	20	TRBJ2-7	CASSFINPGLAGDFSYEQYF
TRBV24-1	15	TRBJ2-3	CATSDLQGDTDTQYF
TRBV18	19	TRBJ1-5	CASSPPTGGKKVNGQPQHF
TRBV11-2	17	TRBJ1-1	CASSSPDRGPLMAEAFF
TRBV11-2	15	TRBJ2-5	CASSPLAGIEETQYF
TRBV27	14	TRBJ2-5	CASSLGTAQETQYF
TRBV28	14	TRBJ2-7	CASKRQGSSYEQYF
TRBV29-1	12	TRBJ1-1	CSVSRGHTEAFF
TRBV4-1	16	TRBJ2-2	CASSQIPGQGPGELFF
TRBV19	13	TRBJ2-7	CASSIGMIYEQYF
TRBV3-1	14	TRBJ2-7	CASSQDLLAYEQYF
TRBV14	14	TRBJ2-2	CASSQWGITGELFF
TRBV18	20	TRBJ2-7	CASSLILGSGLAGPTYEQYF
TRBV20-1	12	TRBJ2-1	CSASVDSNEQFF
TRBV27	16	TRBJ1-4	CASSYKTTPTNELVFF
TRBV11-2	16	TRBJ1-2	CASSPQPGQGLYGYTF
TRBV9	16	TRBJ1-5	CASSPCHRGPSQPQHF
TRBV19	14	TRBJ1-3	CASSMYLAGNTIYF
TRBV15	16	TRBJ1-6	CATSSDRALLGSPLHF
TRBV2	16	TRBJ2-3	CASSEGASGPTDTQYF
TRBV6-1	17	TRBJ2-7	CASSPGLAGGPGGEQYF
TRBV28	11	TRBJ2-7	CASSLGYEQYF
TRBV15	15	TRBJ2-1	CATSRESGTYNEQFF
TRBV10-3	16	TRBJ2-3	CAISEATSGSGDTQYF
TRBV14	17	TRBJ2-3	CASSHWQGRRETDTQYF
TRBV13	12	TRBJ2-7	CASSLGSDEQYF
TRBV10-3	14	TRBJ1-4	CAISEGGSNEKLFF
TRBV5-1	13	TRBJ1-4	CASSPSVNEKLFF
TRBV6-4	14	TRBJ2-2	CASSDDRDSGELFF
TRBV6-4	15	TRBJ2-1	CASSERASGYNEQFF
TRBV7-6	17	TRBJ1-5	CASSLLPTGDSNQPQHF
TRBV19	16	TRBJ2-5	CASSIGTGQGKETQYF
TRBV6-1	14	TRBJ2-7	CASSPPTGTYEQYF
TRBV2	13	TRBJ1-5	CASSGQGGQPQHF
TRBV2	14	TRBJ2-7	CASRYDRAEYEQYF
TRBV4-1	15	TRBJ1-6	CASSQESQGGSPLHF
TRBV6-1	12	TRBJ2-7	CASSPGQGRQYF
TRBV28	18	TRBJ2-3	CASSFTSGRATGTDTQYF
TRBV27	16	TRBJ2-3	CASTEILAGELGTMYF
TRBV7-8	13	TRBJ1-5	CASSTLGHQPQHF
TRBV19	17	TRBJ2-7	CASSALVTSGTAYMQYF
TRBV5-1	15	TRBJ2-3	CASSLIEYSTDTQYF
TRBV4-2	17	TRBJ1-5	CASSQHTTGQGSQPQHF
TRBV7-8	15	TRBJ2-7	CASSLGGVTAYEQNF
TRBV7-9	16	TRBJ2-1	CASSLALAGAYNEQFF
TRBV19	15	TRBJ2-7	CASSIVGTAAYEQYF
TRBV5-1	14	TRBJ1-2	CASSPEQGRNGYTF
TRBV11-2	14	TRBJ2-7	CASSQLGQAYEQYF
TRBV6-1	15	TRBJ2-1	CASSPGLAGEDEQFF
TRBV5-1	13	TRBJ1-5	CASSLGPGQPQHF
TRBV20-1	16	TRBJ2-1	CSAREWGFQGSNEQFF